These 10 T cell receptor beta chains share one sample of origin, sequenced in a study of metastatic and nonmetastatic thyroid tumors (dated by TCRdb to 2018 to 2020). The library was obtained by PCR. The reads were generated on an Illumina HiSeq 4000. The public sequencing data were trimmed at Q25 with fastp and processed into clonotypes with MiXCR by TCRdb, which kept only in-frame beta chains. This sample comprises under 50,000 clones, under 20% of them detected only once. Roughly 13% of the sample is held by the ten biggest clonotypes. Before undergoing thyroid surgery, none of the patients had been given any kind of treatment. Sequenced material: tumor tissue. The receptors stem from a female donor with papillary thyroid cancer or a benign thyroid nodule (not recorded which). Some clones in this sample may be carry-over from other donors' samples.

About this clone itself: A much larger clone lies one base from this, so it may be a read error. This sample also contains other DNA sequences that code for the same CDR3. The rearrangement joins TRBV20-1 to TRBJ1-1; 7 bases are shared with TRBD1. V shed 5 bases and J 4 bases; nucleotides not matched to a gene: 4. The CDR3 runs to 12 residues. Germline V lookup: CDR1 DFQATT, CDR2 SNEGSKA (reference sequence). For the CDR3, the DNA is TGCAGTGCTTCACCAGGGGGCACTGAAGCTTTCTTT. As protein: CSASPGGTEAFF.

This clone was counted at least ten times. This sequence joins TRBV11-2 and TRBJ2-1, with 7 bases fitting TRBD2. Per the germline V gene, CDR1 is SGHAT and CDR2 is FQNNGV. Trimming at V came to 2 bases and at J to 0 bases, leaving 1 base not matched to a gene. The CDR3 sequence is 15 residues long. In DNA, the CDR3 is TGTGCCAGCAGCTTAAGCGGGGCCTCCTACAATGAGCAGTTCTTC. Protein product: CASSLSGASYNEQFF.

This clone has ten or more counts. The genes are TRBV7-3 and TRBJ1-1; D unresolved. The germline V and J ends were trimmed by 2 bases and 11 bases, with 15 bases remaining between them. Germline loops: CDR1 SGHTA, CDR2 FQGTGA. The CDR3 extends over 13 amino acids. Here the CDR3 reads CASSLGVSQEAFF. In DNA form, the CDR3 reads TGTGCCAGCAGCTTAGGGGTTTCCCAGGAGGCTTTCTTT.

In this sample, this clone turned up many times. The J gene is TRBJ1-2, the V gene TRBV29-1; D gene uncertain. CDR1 is SQVTM and CDR2 is ANQGSEA in the germline V gene. The CDR3 covers 11 residues. The V gene lost 4 bases and the J gene lost 2 bases, with 5 bases spanning the gap. For the CDR3, the DNA is TGCAGCGTTGTGGAGAACTATGGCTACACCTTC. Translating gives CSVVENYGYTF.

This clone was observed a few times. This sequence joins TRBV12-5 and TRBJ1-2, with D possibly TRBD1 on 5 matching bases. Between the trimmed V and J ends, which lost 1 base and 5 bases, there was a span of 14 bases. Germline CDR1 is LGHNT and CDR2 is FRNRAP. The CDR3 consists of 15 residues. The CDR3: CASGLGGRTYYGYTF. The CDR3 DNA reads TGTGCTAGTGGTTTGGGGGGCAGGACGTATTATGGCTACACCTTC.

The table lists this clone with many counts. This same CDR3 is encoded by further DNA sequences in the sample. The chain has TRBV24-1 and TRBJ2-3; no definite D call. V lost 9 bases, J lost 1 base, and 7 bases lay in between. Germline loops: CDR1 KGHDR, CDR2 SFDVKD. The CDR3 has 12 amino acids. CDR3 sequence (DNA): TGTGCCACCGGAAGGGGCACAGATACGCAGTATTTT. Translated: CATGRGTDTQYF.

Details on this clone: A much larger clone lies a single base off, so this may be a read error. This sample also contains other DNA sequences that code for the same CDR3. V usage is TRBV5-1 and J usage is TRBJ2-3, with 7 bases fitting TRBD2. The junction had 9 bases not matched to a gene; V was cut back by 0 bases and J by 5 bases. CDR3 length: 16 amino acids. Germline lookup yields CDR1 SGHRS and CDR2 YFSETQ. The CDR3 reads CASSLEPSGVGDTQYF. The CDR3 DNA reads as TGCGCCAGCAGCTTGGAGCCTAGCGGTGTTGGAGATACGCAGTATTTT.

This clone showed up many times. The rearrangement links TRBV20-1 to TRBJ2-3; D call uncertain. This CDR3 is 13 amino acids long. Germline V CDR1 and CDR2: DFQATT, SNEGSKA (reference sequence). The ends were cut back, 8 bases at V and 0 bases at J, with 12 bases in the middle. Here the CDR3 reads CSSHWLSTDTQYF. The CDR3 bases are TGCAGTTCCCACTGGTTAAGCACAGATACGCAGTATTTT.

This clone is categorized as medium-sized (0.01 to 0.1%). The V gene is TRBV6-1, the J gene TRBJ2-2, with D perhaps TRBD2 (5 bases). V was clipped by 5 bases and J by 8 bases, with 15 bases between them. Germline CDR1 MNHNS, CDR2 SASEGT. This CDR3 region has 14 residues. CDR3: CASSSTGSTGELFF. The CDR3 nucleotides read TGTGCCAGCAGTTCGACGGGATCCACGGGGGAGCTGTTTTTT.

This clone was counted ten times or more. V usage is TRBV20-1 and J usage is TRBJ2-7; unclear D gene. V lost 4 bases and J lost 0, with 19 bases in between. CDR1 and CDR2 from the germline V gene are DFQATT and SNEGSKA (reference sequence). The CDR3 covers 16 residues. The CDR3 protein is CSAIPLGRGSSYEQYF. The CDR3 DNA follows: TGCAGTGCTATCCCCCTCGGGCGCGGAAGCTCCTACGAGCAGTACTTC.